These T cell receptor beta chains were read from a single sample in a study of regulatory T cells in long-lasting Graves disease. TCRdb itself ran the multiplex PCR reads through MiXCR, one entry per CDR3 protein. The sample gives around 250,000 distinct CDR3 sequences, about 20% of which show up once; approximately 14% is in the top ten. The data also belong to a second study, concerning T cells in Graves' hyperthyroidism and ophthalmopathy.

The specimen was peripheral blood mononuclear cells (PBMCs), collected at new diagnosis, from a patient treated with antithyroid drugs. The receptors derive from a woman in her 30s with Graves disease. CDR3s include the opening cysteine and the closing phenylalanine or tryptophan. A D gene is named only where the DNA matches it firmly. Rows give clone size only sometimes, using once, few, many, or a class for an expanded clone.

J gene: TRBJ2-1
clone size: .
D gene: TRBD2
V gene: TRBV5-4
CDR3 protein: CASSPSGRGALNEQFF
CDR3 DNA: TGTGCCAGCAGCCCCTCGGGGCGGGGGGCCCTCAATGAGCAGTTCTTC

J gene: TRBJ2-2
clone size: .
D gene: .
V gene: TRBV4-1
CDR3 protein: CATGLKEGFGELFF
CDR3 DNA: TGCGCCACCGGACTAAAGGAGGGTTTCGGGGAGCTGTTTTTT

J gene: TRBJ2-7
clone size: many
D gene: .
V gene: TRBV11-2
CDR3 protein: CASSWNRDYEQYF
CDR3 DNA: TGTGCCAGCAGCTGGAACAGGGACTACGAGCAGTACTTC

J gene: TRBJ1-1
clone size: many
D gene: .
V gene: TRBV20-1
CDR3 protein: CSAVIRDTEAFF
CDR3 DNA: TGCAGTGCTGTCATCAGGGACACTGAAGCTTTCTTT

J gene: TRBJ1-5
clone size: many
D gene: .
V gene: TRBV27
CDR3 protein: CASSPQGISNQPQHF
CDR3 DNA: TGTGCCAGCAGTCCCCAGGGTATTAGCAATCAGCCCCAGCATTTT

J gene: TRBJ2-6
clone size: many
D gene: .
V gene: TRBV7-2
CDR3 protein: CASGGKGGSGANVLTF
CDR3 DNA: TGTGCCAGCGGCGGCAAAGGGGGTTCCGGGGCCAACGTCCTGACTTTC

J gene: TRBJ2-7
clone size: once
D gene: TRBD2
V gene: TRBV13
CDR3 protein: CASSSLAGGLSYEQYF
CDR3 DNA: TGTGCCAGCAGCTCACTAGCGGGGGGGCTGTCTTACGAGCAGTACTTC

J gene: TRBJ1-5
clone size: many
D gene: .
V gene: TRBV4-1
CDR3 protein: CASSQLGTSNQPQHF
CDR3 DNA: TGCGCCAGCAGCCAACTCGGGACTAGCAATCAGCCCCAGCATTTT

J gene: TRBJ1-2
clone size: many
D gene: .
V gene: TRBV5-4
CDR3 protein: CASSSLGGEGYTF
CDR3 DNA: TGTGCCAGCAGCTCTTTGGGGGGGGAAGGCTACACCTTC

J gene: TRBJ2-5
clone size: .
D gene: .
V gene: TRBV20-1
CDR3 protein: CSARSPLPGQKNQETQYF
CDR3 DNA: TGCAGTGCTAGATCTCCTCTTCCGGGGCAAAAAAATCAAGAGACCCAGTACTTC

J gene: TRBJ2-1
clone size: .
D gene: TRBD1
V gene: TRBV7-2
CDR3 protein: CASSATRTGTNEQFF
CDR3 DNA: TGTGCCAGCAGCGCTACCCGGACAGGGACCAATGAGCAGTTCTTC

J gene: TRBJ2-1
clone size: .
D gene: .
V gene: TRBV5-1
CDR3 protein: CASSLLVGDNEQFF
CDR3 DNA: TGCGCCAGCAGCTTGTTAGTCGGAGACAATGAGCAGTTCTTC

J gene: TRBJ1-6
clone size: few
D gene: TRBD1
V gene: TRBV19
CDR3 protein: CASSTSRPGGFYNSPLHF
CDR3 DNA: TGTGCCAGTAGTACCTCCCGACCAGGGGGCTTCTATAATTCACCCCTCCACTTT

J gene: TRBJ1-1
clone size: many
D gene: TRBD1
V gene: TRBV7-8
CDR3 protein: CASSLGWGQGISEAFF
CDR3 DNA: TGTGCCAGCAGCTTAGGTTGGGGACAGGGAATCTCTGAAGCTTTCTTT

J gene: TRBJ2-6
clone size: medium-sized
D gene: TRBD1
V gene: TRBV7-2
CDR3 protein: CASGSGQGLPGANVLTF
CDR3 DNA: TGTGCCAGCGGGTCGGGACAGGGGTTGCCTGGGGCCAACGTCCTGACTTTC

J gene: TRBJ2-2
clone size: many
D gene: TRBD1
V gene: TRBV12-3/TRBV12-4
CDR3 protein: CASSKGQGLDTGELFF
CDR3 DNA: TGTGCCAGCAGCAAGGGACAGGGCCTTGACACCGGGGAGCTGTTTTTT

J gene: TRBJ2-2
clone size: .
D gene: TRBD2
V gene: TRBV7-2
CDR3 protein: CASSTSGGNTNTGELFF
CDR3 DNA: TGTGCCAGCAGCACTAGCGGGGGAAATACGAACACCGGGGAGCTGTTTTTT

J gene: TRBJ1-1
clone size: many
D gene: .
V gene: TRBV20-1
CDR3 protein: CSNRGGEAFF
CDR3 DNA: TGCAGCAACCGGGGCGGAGAAGCTTTCTTT

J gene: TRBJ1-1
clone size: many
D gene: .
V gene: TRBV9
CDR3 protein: CASSVVFGSPEAFF
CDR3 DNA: TGTGCCAGCAGCGTAGTGTTTGGGAGCCCTGAAGCTTTCTTT

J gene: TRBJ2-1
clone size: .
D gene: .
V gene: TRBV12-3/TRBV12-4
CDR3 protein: CASTTWGGAYEQFF
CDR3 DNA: TGTGCCAGCACTACCTGGGGGGGGGCCTATGAGCAGTTCTTC

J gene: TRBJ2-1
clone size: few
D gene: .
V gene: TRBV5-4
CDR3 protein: CASSGPYNEQFF
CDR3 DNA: TGTGCCAGCAGCGGGCCCTACAATGAGCAGTTCTTC

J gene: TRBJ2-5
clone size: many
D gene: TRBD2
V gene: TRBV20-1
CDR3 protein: CSASQGLAGTETQYF
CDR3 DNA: TGCAGTGCTAGTCAGGGACTAGCGGGGACGGAGACCCAGTACTTC

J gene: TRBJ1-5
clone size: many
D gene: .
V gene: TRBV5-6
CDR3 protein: CASSFQPQHF
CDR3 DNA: TGTGCCAGCAGCTTCCAGCCCCAGCATTTT

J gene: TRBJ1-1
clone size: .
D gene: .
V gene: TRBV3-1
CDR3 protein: CASSQELQVNTEAFF
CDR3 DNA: TGTGCCAGCAGCCAAGAGCTCCAAGTAAACACTGAAGCTTTCTTT

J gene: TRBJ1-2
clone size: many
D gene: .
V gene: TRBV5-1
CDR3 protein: CASSLESANYGYTF
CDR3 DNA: TGTGCCAGCAGCTTGGAATCAGCCAACTATGGCTACACCTTC

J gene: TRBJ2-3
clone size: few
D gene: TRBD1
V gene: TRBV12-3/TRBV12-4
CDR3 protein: CASSPTGGNTDTQYF
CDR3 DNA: TGTGCCAGCAGTCCTACAGGGGGTAACACAGATACGCAGTATTTT

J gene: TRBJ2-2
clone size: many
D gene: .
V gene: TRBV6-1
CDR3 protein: CASREGFTGELFF
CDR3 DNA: TGTGCCAGCAGAGAAGGTTTCACCGGGGAGCTGTTTTTT

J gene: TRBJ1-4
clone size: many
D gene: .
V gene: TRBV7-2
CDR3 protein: CASSLVRQINEKLFF
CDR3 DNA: TGTGCCAGCAGCTTAGTAAGACAGATAAATGAAAAACTGTTTTTT

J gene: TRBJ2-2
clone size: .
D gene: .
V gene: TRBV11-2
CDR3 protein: CASIATGTPGELFF
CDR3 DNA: TGTGCCAGCATCGCCACCGGGACCCCCGGGGAGCTGTTTTTT

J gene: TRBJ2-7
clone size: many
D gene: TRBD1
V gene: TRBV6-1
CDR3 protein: CASGRDRGAYEQYF
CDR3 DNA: TGTGCCAGCGGTAGGGACAGGGGTGCCTACGAGCAGTACTTC

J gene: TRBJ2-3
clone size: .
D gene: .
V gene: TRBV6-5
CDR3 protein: CASSYSNPTDTQYF
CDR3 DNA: TGTGCCAGCAGTTACTCGAACCCCACAGATACGCAGTATTTT

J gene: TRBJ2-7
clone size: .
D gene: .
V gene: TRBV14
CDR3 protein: CTSSVTDSRPYF
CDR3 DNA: TGTACCAGCTCAGTGACGGACAGCCGCCCGTACTTC

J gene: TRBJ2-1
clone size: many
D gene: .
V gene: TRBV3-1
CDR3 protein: CASSQGLAGSYNEQFF
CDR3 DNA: TGTGCCAGCAGCCAAGGATTGGCGGGCTCCTACAATGAGCAGTTCTTC